This TCR beta chain was documented in a study of CD8+ T cells in alopecia areata. Trimming cost V 5 bases and J 4 bases; bases outside gene matches: 10. Germline CDR1 is SGHTA and CDR2 is FQGNSA. The CDR3 totals 17 residues. Extracted RNA was reverse transcribed, and the resulting cDNA served as sequencing template. Measured with immunoSEQ multiplex PCR; TCRdb has only the in-frame clones, and not every one. The table shows about 82,000 clones, with 45% to 60% occurring only once. This clone was seen only a few times. Its antigen is still unknown. Points from the study as a whole: Clarity of TCR sharing across patients fell short of that in mice, possibly HLA-related. Clonality exceeded that of normal scalp in lesional scalp, most notably in alopecia totalis/universalis.

This sequence joins TRBV7-2 and TRBJ2-7; 14 positions match TRBD2. The sequencing input was NKG2D-high CD8+ T cells sorted from blood. The source of this sequence is a human donor with alopecia areata. CDR3 sequence reads: CASSPEGLAGGFYEQYF. The CDR3, as DNA: TGTGCCAGCAGCCCTGAAGGACTAGCGGGAGGATTTTACGAGCAGTACTTC. The entire variable domain, with the rest obtained from reference TRBV7-2 and TRBJ2-7, is as follows: GAGVSQSPSNKVTEKGKDVELRCDPISGHTALYWYRQSLGQGLEFLIYFQGNSAPDKSGLPSDRFSAERTGGSVSTLTIQRTQQEDSAVYLCASSPEGLAGGFYEQYFGPGTRLTVT.